This entry is about one TCR beta chain. This specimen belongs to a study of OX40 agonist ivuxolimab in advanced cancers. CDR1 is LNHDA, CDR2 SQIVND, per germline (reference sequence). The junction had 5 bases not matched to a gene; V was cut back by 0 bases and J by 3 bases. CDR3 length equals 16 residues. Method: immunoSEQ multiplex PCR; TCRdb's copy keeps in-frame clones and lacks some. The sample includes around 5,100 clones, about 76% of them seen just once. The sample here was CD4+ or CD8+ T cells sorted from blood, taken in a trial of the OX40 agonist ivuxolimab. This TCR derives from an adult with an advanced solid tumor such as melanoma, head and neck, liver or kidney cancer. This chain connects TRBV19 to TRBJ1-5; 7 bases agree with TRBD1. CDR3 sequence (DNA): TGTGCCAGTAGTATAGACCTGGGACAGAACAATCAGCCCCAGCATTTT. Amino acids: CASSIDLGQNNQPQHF.